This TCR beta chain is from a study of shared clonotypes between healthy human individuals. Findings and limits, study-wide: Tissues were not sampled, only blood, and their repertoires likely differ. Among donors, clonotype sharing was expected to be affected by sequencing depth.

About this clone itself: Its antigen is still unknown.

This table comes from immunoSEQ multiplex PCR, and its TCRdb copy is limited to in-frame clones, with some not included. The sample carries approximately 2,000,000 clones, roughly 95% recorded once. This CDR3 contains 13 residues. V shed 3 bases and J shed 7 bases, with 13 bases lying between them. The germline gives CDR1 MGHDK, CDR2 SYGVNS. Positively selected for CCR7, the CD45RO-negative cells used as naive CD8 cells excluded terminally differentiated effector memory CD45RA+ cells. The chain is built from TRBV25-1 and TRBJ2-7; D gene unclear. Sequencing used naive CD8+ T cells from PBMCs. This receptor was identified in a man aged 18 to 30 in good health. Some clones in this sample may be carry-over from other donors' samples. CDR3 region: CASSDLTEIEQYF. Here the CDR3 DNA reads TGTGCCAGCAGTGACCTCACGGAGATTGAGCAGTACTTC.